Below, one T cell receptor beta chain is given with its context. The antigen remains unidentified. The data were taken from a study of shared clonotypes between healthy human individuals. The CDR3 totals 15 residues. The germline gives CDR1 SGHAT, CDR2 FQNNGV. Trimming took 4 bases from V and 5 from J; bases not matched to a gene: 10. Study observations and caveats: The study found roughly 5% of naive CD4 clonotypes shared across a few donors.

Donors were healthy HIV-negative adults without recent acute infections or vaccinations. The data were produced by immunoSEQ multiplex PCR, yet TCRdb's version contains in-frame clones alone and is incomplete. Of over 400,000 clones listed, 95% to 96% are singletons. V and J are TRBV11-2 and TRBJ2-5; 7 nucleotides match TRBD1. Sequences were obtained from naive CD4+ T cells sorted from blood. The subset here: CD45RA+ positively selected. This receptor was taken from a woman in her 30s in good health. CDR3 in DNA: TGTGCCAGCAGCTCCTTGGACAGGTCTTGGGAGACCCAGTACTTC. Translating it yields CASSSLDRSWETQYF.